The clone carrying this T cell receptor (beta chain) was counted ten times or more. What it recognizes is unknown. The entry originates in a study of T cells after yellow fever vaccination. Findings and caveats of the study: Abundant clonotypes from the bulk population could contaminate FACS-sorted repertoires. In post-booster samples, most primary-vaccination clones reappeared (96% CD4, 88% CD8). Clonotypes appearing in both CD4 and CD8 compartments existed, and their share was small.

TCR cDNA was made by 5'RACE template switching, adding a universal primer site and UMIs. TCRdb called the 5' RACE reads again in MiXCR, with one record for every CDR3 protein. Here the sample spans 200,000 to 300,000 distinct CDR3 sequences, under 15% being singletons. V was clipped by 0 bases and J by 5 bases, with 14 bases between them. The CDR3 loop spans 15 amino acids. Germline V gene data show CDR1 as SGHRS and CDR2 as YFSETQ. The starting material was CD4+ T cells sorted from PBMCs, obtained 45 days after the yellow fever booster vaccination. The V gene is TRBV5-1, the J gene TRBJ2-5; possibly TRBD1 or TRBD2 for D (6 bases each). The clonotype comes from a man aged 25 to 40 who received the YFV17D yellow fever vaccine. The CDR3 region is CASSLVQGSGETQYF. DNA for the CDR3: TGCGCCAGCAGCTTGGTACAGGGCAGCGGGGAGACCCAGTACTTC.